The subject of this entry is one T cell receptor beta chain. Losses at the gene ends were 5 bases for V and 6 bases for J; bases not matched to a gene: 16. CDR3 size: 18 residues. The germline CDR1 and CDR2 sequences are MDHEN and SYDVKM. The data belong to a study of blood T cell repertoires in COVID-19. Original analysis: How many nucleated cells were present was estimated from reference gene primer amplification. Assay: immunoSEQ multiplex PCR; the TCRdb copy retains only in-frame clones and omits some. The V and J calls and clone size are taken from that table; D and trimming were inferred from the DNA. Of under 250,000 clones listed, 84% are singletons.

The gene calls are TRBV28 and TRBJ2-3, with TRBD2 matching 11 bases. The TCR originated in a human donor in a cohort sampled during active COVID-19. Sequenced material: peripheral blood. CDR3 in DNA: TGTGCCAGCAGTGCGCCCGGGACTAGCGGCCTCCACAGTGATACGCAGTATTTT. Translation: CASSAPGTSGLHSDTQYF.